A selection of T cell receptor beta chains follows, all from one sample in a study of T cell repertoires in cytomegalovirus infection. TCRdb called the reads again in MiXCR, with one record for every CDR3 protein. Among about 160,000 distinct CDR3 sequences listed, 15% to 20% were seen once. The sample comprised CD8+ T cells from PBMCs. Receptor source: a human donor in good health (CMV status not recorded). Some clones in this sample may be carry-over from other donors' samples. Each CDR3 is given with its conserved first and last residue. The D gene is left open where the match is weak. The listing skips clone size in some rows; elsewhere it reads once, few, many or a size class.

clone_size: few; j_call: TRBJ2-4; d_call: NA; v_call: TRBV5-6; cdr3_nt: TGTGCCAGCAGCTTCGGGACGGGTAGCATTCAGTACTTC; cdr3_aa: CASSFGTGSIQYF
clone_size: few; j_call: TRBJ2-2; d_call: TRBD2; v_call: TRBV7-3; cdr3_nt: TGTGCCAGCCCCCCGGAAGCGGGAGTGATCGGGGAGCTGTTTTTT; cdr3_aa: CASPPEAGVIGELFF
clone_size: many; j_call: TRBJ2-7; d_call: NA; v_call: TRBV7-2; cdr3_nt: TGTGCCAGCAGCCTCCACGAGCAGTACTTC; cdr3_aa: CASSLHEQYF
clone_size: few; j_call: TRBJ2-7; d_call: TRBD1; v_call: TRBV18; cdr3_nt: TGTGCCAGCTCGCCCCGGGACAGCTTCTCCTACGAGCAGTACTTC; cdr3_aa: CASSPRDSFSYEQYF
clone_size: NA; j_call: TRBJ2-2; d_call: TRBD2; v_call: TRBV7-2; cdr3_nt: TGTGCCAGCAGCCTCGGACTAGTCGAGGTCGGGGACCTGTTTTTT; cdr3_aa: CASSLGLVEVGDLFF
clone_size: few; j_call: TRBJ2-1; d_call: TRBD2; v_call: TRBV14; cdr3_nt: TGTGCCAGCAGCCAACCGGGACTAGGGTCCAATGAGCAGTTCTTC; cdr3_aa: CASSQPGLGSNEQFF
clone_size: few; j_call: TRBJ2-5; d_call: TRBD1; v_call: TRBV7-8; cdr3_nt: TGTGCCAGCAGCTTGACAGGGCAGCAAGAGACCCAGTACTTC; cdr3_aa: CASSLTGQQETQYF
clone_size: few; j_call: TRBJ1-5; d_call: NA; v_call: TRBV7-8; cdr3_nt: TGTGCCAGCAGTCAGAGACAGGACCTGTGGCAGCCCCAGCATTTT; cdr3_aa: CASSQRQDLWQPQHF
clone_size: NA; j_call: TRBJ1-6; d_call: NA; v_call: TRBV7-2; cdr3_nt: TGTGCCAGCAGCTTAGACTTCTCTCGTAACTCCTATAATTCACCCCTCCACTTT; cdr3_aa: CASSLDFSRNSYNSPLHF
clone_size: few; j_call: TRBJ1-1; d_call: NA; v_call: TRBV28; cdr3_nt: TGTGCCAGCAGTTTATTTCGGGGTAGCCTTGAAGCTTTCTTT; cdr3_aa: CASSLFRGSLEAFF
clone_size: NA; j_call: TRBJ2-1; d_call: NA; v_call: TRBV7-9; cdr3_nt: TGTGCCACCTCTGGAGGAGTGGGGCACGATGAGCAGTTCTTC; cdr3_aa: CATSGGVGHDEQFF
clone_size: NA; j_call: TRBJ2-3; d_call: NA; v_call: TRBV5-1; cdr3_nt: TGCGCCAGCAGCTTGGCCGGGGGTCGGACAGATACGCAGTATTTT; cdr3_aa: CASSLAGGRTDTQYF
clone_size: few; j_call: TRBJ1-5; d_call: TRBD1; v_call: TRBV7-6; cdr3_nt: TGTGCCAGCAGCGCCCTTTCGACAGGGGGGCAGCCCCAGCATTTT; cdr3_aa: CASSALSTGGQPQHF
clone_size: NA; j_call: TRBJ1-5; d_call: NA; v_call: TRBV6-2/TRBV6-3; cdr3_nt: TGTGCCAGCAGTTCGACAAATAGCAATCAGCCCCAGCATTTT; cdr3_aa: CASSSTNSNQPQHF
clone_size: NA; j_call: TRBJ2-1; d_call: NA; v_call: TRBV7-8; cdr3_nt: TGTGCCAGCAGCCCCTTTGGCGGGGCGGCCTCAAATGAGCAGTTCTTC; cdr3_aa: CASSPFGGAASNEQFF
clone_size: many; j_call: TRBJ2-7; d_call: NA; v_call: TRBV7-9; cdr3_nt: TGTGCCAGCAGCTTAGCAGACAGATACGAGCAGTACTTC; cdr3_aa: CASSLADRYEQYF
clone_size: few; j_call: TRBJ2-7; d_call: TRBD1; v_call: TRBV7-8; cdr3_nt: TGTGCCAGCAGTTATTACCACAGGGGGCGTAGCGAGCAGTACTTC; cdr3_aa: CASSYYHRGRSEQYF
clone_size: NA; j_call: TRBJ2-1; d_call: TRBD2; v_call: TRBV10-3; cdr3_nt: TGTGCCATGAGCGGGATCCTGAATGAGCAGTTCTTC; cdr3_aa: CAMSGILNEQFF
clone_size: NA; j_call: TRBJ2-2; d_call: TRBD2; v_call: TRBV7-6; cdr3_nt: TGTGCCAGCAGCTTAGCGGAACAGCGGGAGAACACCGGGGAGCTGTTTTTT; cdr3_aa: CASSLAEQRENTGELFF
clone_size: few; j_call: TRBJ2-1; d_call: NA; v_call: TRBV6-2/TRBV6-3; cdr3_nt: TGTGCCAGCAGTTACTCGCACCCGGACCTTTCCTACAATGAGCAGTTCTTC; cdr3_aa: CASSYSHPDLSYNEQFF
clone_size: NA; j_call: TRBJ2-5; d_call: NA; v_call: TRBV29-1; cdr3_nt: TGCAGCATACAGGGTGAGACCCAGTACTTC; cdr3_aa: CSIQGETQYF
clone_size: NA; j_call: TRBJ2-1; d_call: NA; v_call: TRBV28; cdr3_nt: TGTGCCAGCATCCGAGTGGGAGAGACCTACAATGAGCAGTTCTTC; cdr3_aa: CASIRVGETYNEQFF
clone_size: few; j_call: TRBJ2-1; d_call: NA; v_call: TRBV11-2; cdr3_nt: TGTGCCAGCAGCCCCCGGAGGGCCGGAGGGTATGAGCAGTTCTTC; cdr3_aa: CASSPRRAGGYEQFF
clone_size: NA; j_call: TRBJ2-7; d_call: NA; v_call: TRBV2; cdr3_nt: TGTGCCAGCAGCGCCCCGGGCAGTCAGCAGTACTTC; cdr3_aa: CASSAPGSQQYF
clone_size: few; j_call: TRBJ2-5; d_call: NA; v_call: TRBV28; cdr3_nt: TGTGCCAGCAGTTCACGAGCGGGCCTGAGGACCCAGTACTTC; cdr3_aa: CASSSRAGLRTQYF
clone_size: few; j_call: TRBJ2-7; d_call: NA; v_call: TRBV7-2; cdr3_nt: TGTGCCAGCAGCTTCCGGGACCACTCCTACGAGCAGTACTTC; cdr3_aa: CASSFRDHSYEQYF
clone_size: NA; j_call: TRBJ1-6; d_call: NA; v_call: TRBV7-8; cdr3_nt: TGTGCCAGCAGCTTAGGGTCGGTAAATTCACCCCTCCACTTT; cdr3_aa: CASSLGSVNSPLHF
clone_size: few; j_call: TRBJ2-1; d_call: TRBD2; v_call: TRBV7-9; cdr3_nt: TGTGCCAGCAGTCGACTAGCGGGGGAATCCCACAATGAGCAGTTCTTC; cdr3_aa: CASSRLAGESHNEQFF